Presented here are 3 T cell receptor beta chains from one specimen sequenced in a study of tumor-infiltrating lymphocytes in primary liver carcinoma. With a constant-region primer, TCR beta cDNA was made from 450 to 550 ng of total RNA. Sequencing libraries for TCR beta derived from three nested multiplex PCR rounds that used slightly modified ARM-PCR. In the first two PCR rounds, TRBV1-TRBV30 forward primers were paired with a C-beta reverse primer, and each round lasted nine to ten cycles. From the multiplex PCR reads, TCRdb called clonotypes with MiXCR, one entry per CDR3 protein. The table shows 40,000 to 45,000 distinct CDR3 sequences, with 73% occurring only once. Bulk tissue was left unsorted, and RNA and DNA were co-extracted from roughly 20-30 mg of it. The sample taken for sequencing was liver tumor tissue from sampling region 2. Stated subset: tumor region T2, inferior pole. These TCRs come from a man aged 40-49 years with primary liver carcinoma and hepatitis B virus infection.

Within the sample, this clonotype is medium-sized (0.01 to 0.1%). The DNA of the CDR3 is TGCAGCGCTAGGGGAGGGGACTTCTTCACAGATACGCAGTATTTT. Translation: CSARGGDFFTDTQYF. This rearrangement joins TRBV29-1 to TRBJ2-3; 7 nucleotides align to TRBD2. This CDR3 has 15 residues. Germline loops: CDR1 SQVTM, CDR2 ANQGSEA. The V and J ends lost 7 bases and 2 bases, in that order; junction bases with no gene match: 12.

Turning to this clonotype: The junction differs from germline at one of its ends, possibly a read error. The chain links TRBV4-3 to TRBJ2-3, with TRBD2 identical over 14 bases. The CDR3 has 20 amino acids. The germline V gene has CDR1 LGHNA and CDR2 YSLEER. The CDR3 region has the DNA TGCGCCAGCTGCCAAGATCTTCCCTCCGGGACTAGCGGGAGAGTAGATACGCAGTATTTC. Translating it yields CASCQDLPSGTSGRVDTQYF.

Remarks on this clonotype: A much larger clone differs by one base, so this may be a read error. The chain links TRBV4-1 to TRBJ2-3; TRBD2 matches 10 bases. This CDR3 region has 20 residues. Germline CDR1 MGHRA, CDR2 YSYEKL. The CDR3 DNA reads TGCGCCAGCAGGCAAGGCTTTAAGGGACCGGCAGCGGGAGGGACAGATACGCAGTATTTT. This translates into CASRQGFKGPAAGGTDTQYF.